The present TCR beta chain was sequenced within a study of T cell responses to AZD1222 COVID-19 vaccine. Data came from immunoSEQ multiplex PCR; TCRdb stores just in-frame clones and leaves some out. The sample comprises 150,000 to 190,000 clones, around nine tenths of which are singletons, and approximately 1.8% rests with the top ten. The length of the CDR3 is 15 residues. Germline loops: CDR1 LNHDA, CDR2 SQIVND (reference sequence). The ends lost 4 bases at V and 2 bases at J; junction bases unmatched: 8. The receptor was derived from an adult in good health. Sample: peripheral blood, taken on day 0 of AZD1222 vaccination. V and J are TRBV19 and TRBJ2-7, with 7 nucleotides matching TRBD2. This chain's CDR3 is CASSTPGRLTYEQYF. The CDR3 coding sequence is TGTGCCAGTAGTACCCCCGGGAGGCTGACCTACGAGCAGTACTTC.